The source of this TCR beta chain is a study of Ad26.COV2.S vaccination and SARS-CoV-2 variants. Overall study context: The vaccine Ad26.COV2.S was put into the muscle once, or twice with 56 days between.

As regards this clone: Its specificity is unknown.

Looked up from germline, CDR1 is LGHNA and CDR2 is YSLEER. The V and J ends lost 1 base and 9 bases, in that order; junction bases with no gene match: 6. The CDR3 is 15 amino acids. The study's findings and limits: Total T cell responses may have been underestimated by the TCR breadth and depth analyses.

Libraries were prepared by immunoSEQ multiplex PCR; TCRdb keeps only in-frame clonotypes and omits some of them. The sample carries fewer than 500,000 clones, roughly 91% recorded once. Treatment of the sample: some 20 received Ad26.COV2.S at low or high dose, single or two shots; roughly five received placebo; per-sample allocation not given. On day 63 after the first injection, vaccine and placebo recipients gave samples. The rearrangement uses TRBV4-3 and TRBJ2-1; 10 bases agree with TRBD2. Sequenced here: peripheral blood, sampled in a trial of Ad26.COV2.S vaccine versus placebo. The receptor was derived from a person aged 18-65 years who received the Ad26.COV2.S COVID-19 vaccine or a placebo. CDR3 region: CASSQALAGVGEQFF. DNA of the CDR3: TGCGCCAGCAGCCAAGCCCTAGCGGGAGTAGGTGAGCAGTTCTTC.